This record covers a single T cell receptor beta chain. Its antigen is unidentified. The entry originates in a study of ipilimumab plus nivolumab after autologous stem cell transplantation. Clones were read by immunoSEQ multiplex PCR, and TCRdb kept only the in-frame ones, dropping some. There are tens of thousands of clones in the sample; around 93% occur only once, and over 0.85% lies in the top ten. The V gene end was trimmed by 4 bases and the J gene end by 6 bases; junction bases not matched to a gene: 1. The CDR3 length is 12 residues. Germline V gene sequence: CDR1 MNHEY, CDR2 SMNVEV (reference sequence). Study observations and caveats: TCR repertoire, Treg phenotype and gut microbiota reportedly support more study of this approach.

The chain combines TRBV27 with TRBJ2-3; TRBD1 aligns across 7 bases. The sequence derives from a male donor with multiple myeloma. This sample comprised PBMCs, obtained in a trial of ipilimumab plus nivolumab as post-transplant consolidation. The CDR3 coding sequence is TGTGCCAGCAGTTCGGGACAGGATACGCAGTATTTT. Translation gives CASSSGQDTQYF.